This TCR beta chain was captured by sequencing in a study of CD8 T cell repertoires and HIV-1 epitope variants. Study in general: Each of Twenty-five Gag and Nef epitope peptides stimulated a separate culture. IL-2, IL-7 and IL-15 were added on days 3 and 7 of approximately ten-day cultures. Controls were a CMV, EBV and flu pool, Ebola AY9, and no peptide.

Deletions cut 2 bases from V and 8 bases from J, with 5 bases between. The CDR3 runs 11 residues. In germline, CDR1 is MNHEY, CDR2 SVGAGI. Clones were read by immunoSEQ multiplex PCR, and TCRdb kept only the in-frame ones, dropping some. Of 95,000 or so clones listed, just under 75% were seen once; the top ten hold 25% to 30%. The sample taken for sequencing was uncultured baseline CD8+ T cells from peripheral blood mononuclear cells (PBMCs). V is TRBV6-5 and J is TRBJ2-3; perhaps D is TRBD1 or TRBD2 (5 bases each). The receptor's source is a male donor with HIV. CDR3 in DNA: TGTGCCAGCAGTTACGGGGGTACGCAGTATTTT. Its translation is CASSYGGTQYF.